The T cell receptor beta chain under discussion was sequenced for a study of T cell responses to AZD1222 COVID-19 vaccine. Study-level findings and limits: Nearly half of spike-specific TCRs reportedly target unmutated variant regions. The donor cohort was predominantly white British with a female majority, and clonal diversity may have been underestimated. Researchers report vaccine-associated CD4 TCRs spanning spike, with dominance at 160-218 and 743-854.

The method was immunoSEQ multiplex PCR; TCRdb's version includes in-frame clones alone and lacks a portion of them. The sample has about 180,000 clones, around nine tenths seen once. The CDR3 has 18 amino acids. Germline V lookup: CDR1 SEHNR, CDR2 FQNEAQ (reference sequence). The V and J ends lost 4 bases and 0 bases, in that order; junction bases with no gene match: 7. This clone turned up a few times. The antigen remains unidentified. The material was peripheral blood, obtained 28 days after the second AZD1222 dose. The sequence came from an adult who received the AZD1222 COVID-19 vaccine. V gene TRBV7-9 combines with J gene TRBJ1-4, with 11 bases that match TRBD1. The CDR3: CASSSGTGGIATNEKLFF. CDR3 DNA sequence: TGTGCCAGCAGCTCCGGGACAGGGGGGATTGCAACTAATGAAAAACTGTTTTTT.